Listed here are 5 T cell receptor beta chains from one sample, sequenced in a study of vaccination and CD4 T cells after COVID-19. An Oncomine TCR Beta short-read assay was used to sequence the DNA from cultured CD4+ T cells. A single record per CDR3 protein comes from TCRdb applying MiXCR to the PCR reads. Of 10,000 or so distinct CDR3 sequences in the sample, less than 35% were seen once. Treatment specified: roughly 10-day PBMC culture with coronavirus spike peptide pools or control peptides (ViraFEST assay). These receptors' antigens are unknown. The specimen sequenced was cultured CD4+ T cells from blood. All receptors come from a human donor with COVID-19.

This clonotype appeared a few times. The rearrangement links TRBV6-5 to TRBJ1-5; TRBD1 is a possible D gene (5 bases). Germline CDR1 is MNHEY and CDR2 is SVGAGI. The CDR3 runs 16 residues. The ends were cut back, 0 bases at V and 0 bases at J, with 9 bases in the middle. Here the CDR3 reads CASSYSRDASNQPQHF. The CDR3 coding sequence is TGTGCCAGCAGTTACTCCAGGGACGCTAGCAATCAGCCCCAGCATTTT.

The chain carries TRBV11-3 and TRBJ2-1; 8 bases align to TRBD1. Unmatched junction bases numbered 3, after V lost 3 bases and J lost 2 bases. The CDR3 sequence is 15 residues long. The germline CDR1 and CDR2 sequences are SGHNT and YENEEA. The CDR3 nucleotides read TGTGCCAGCAGCTTGGGACAGGCTGCCTACAATGAGCAGTTCTTC. It is translated as CASSLGQAAYNEQFF.

A few counts support this clonotype. The V and J genes are TRBV19 and TRBJ1-5; tentatively, D is TRBD1 (6 bases). With 6 bases removed from V and 4 bases from J, the gap between germline ends came to 13 bases. The CDR3 is 14 residues long. Per the germline V gene, CDR1 is LNHDA and CDR2 is SQIVND (reference sequence). CDR3 in DNA: TGTGCCAGTAGGGGTAGGGGGTCAAATCAGCCCCAGCATTTT. This translates into CASRGRGSNQPQHF.

This clonotype was counted between two and nine times. The gene calls are TRBV2 and TRBJ1-1, with D possibly TRBD1 on 5 matching bases. Germline CDR1 SNHLY, CDR2 FYNNEI. Trimming shortened V by 3 bases and J by 0 bases, and 11 bases separated the two germline ends. The CDR3 is 15 amino acids. The CDR3 sequence: CASSDYRGVNTEAFF. The CDR3 bases are TGTGCCAGCAGTGATTATCGGGGGGTGAACACTGAAGCTTTCTTT. Full variable domain (rest looked up from reference TRBV2 and TRBJ1-1): EPEVTQTPSHQVTQMGQEVILRCVPISNHLYFYWYRQILGQKVEFLVSFYNNEISEKSEIFDDQFSVERPDGSNFTLKIRSTKLEDSAMYFCASSDYRGVNTEAFFGQGTRLTVV.

The V call is TRBV6-4, the J call TRBJ2-3; 10 positions agree with TRBD1. J lost 10 bases, V lost 4 bases, and 8 bases had no gene match. CDR1 is MRHNA, CDR2 SNTAGT, per germline. The CDR3 totals 14 residues. The CDR3 coding sequence is TGTGCCAGCAGTGTCTCCCCGACAGGGGGCTCGCAGTATTTT. This codes for CASSVSPTGGSQYF.